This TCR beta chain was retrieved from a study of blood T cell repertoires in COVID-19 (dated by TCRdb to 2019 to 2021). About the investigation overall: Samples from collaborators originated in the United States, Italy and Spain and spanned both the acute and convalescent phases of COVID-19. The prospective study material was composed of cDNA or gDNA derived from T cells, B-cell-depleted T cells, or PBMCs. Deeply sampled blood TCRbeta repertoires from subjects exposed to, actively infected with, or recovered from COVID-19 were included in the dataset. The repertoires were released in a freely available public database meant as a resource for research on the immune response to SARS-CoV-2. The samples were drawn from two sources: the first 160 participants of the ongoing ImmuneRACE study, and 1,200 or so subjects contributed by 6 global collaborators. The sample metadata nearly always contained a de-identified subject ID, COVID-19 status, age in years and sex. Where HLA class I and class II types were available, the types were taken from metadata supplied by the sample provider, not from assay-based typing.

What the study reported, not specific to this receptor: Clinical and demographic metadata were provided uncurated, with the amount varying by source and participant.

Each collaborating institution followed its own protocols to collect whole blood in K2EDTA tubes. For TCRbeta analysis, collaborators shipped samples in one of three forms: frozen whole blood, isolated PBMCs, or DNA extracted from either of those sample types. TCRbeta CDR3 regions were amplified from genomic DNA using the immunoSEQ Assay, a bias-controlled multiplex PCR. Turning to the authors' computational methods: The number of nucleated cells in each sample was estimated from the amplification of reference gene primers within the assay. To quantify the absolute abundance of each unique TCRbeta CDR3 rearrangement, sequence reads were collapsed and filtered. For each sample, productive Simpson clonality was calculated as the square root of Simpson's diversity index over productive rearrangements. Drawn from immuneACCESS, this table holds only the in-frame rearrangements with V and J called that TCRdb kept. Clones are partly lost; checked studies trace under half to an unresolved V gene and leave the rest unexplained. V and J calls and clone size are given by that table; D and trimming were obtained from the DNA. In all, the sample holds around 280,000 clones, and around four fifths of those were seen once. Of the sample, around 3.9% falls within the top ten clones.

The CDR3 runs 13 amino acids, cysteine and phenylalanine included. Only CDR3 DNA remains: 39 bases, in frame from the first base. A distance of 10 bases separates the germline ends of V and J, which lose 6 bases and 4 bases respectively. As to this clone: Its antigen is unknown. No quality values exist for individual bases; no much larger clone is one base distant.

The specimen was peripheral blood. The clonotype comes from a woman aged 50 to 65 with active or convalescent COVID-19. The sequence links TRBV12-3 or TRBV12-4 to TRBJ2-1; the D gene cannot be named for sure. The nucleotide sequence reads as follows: TGTGCCAGCAGGGAAACTACGTACAATGAGCAGTTCTTC. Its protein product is CASRETTYNEQFF.